The clone carrying this TCR beta chain turned up a few times. The antigen remains undetermined. V was cut by 2 bases and J by 7 bases, with 21 bases left in between. The CDR3 totals 16 residues. Looked up from germline, CDR1 is LGHNA and CDR2 is YNFKEQ. These data belong to a study of blood T cells in healthy people across ages. Findings of the study overall: Per million T cells, TCR beta diversity dropped about linearly as age rose. Versus aged donors, long-lived donors had higher diversity and more naive CD4+ cells.

The authors drew around 9.3 milliliters of peripheral blood from each donor. Next came a second PCR, run for about 6 to 12 cycles, which used a sample-barcoded 5' primer along with a J-beta primer mix. TCRdb called the 5' RACE reads again in MiXCR, with one record for every CDR3 protein. Here the sample spans 850,000 to 1,000,000 distinct CDR3 sequences, roughly 51% being singletons. Sequences were obtained from blood. This sequence was found in a woman aged 55-70 years in good health. This chain connects TRBV4-2 to TRBJ2-7; unclear D gene. The CDR3 coding sequence is TGTGCCAGCAGCCAACCCGGGCAGCTGCCGGCGGTTGAGCAGTACTTC. As protein: CASSQPGQLPAVEQYF.